This passage covers 28 T cell receptor beta chains from one sample sequenced in a study of CD4 T cell repertoires in COVID-19. Their recognized antigens are unknown. The method was immunoSEQ multiplex PCR; TCRdb's version includes in-frame clones alone and lacks a portion of them. The table records approximately 1,500 clones, 16% of them present only once. Here the sequenced sample was memory CD4+ T cells, cultured in vitro, taken after recovery from COVID-19. All receptors come from a human donor who had COVID-19.

The sample holds a few counts of this clone. The chain employs TRBV4-1 and TRBJ2-3; 15 positions match TRBD2. CDR1 and CDR2 (germline): MGHRA, YSYEKL. J gave up 2 bases and V 1 base, and 4 bases lay outside the gene matches. The CDR3 length is 18 residues. The CDR3 DNA follows: TGCGCCAGCAGCCAAGTATGGACTAGCGGGGGGGCCACAGATACGCAGTATTTT. Protein: CASSQVWTSGGATDTQYF.

This clone was counted between two and nine times. The V gene is TRBV5-1, the J gene TRBJ2-7; D not certain. Germline V gives CDR1 SGHRS, CDR2 YFSETQ. This CDR3 region has 16 residues. Trimming pared 3 bases from V and 5 bases from J, leaving 21 bases between. CDR3: CASSSGLGSPPNEQYF. As DNA, the CDR3 is TGCGCCAGCAGCTCCGGTTTGGGTTCCCCACCTAACGAGCAGTACTTC.

The rearrangement links TRBV18 to TRBJ2-7, with no clear D. V was cut by 3 bases and J by 3 bases, with 6 bases left in between. Looked up from germline, CDR1 is KGHSH and CDR2 is LQKENI. This CDR3 contains 12 residues. In DNA form, the CDR3 reads TGTGCCAGCTCACCGTCAAACTACGAGCAGTACTTC. Protein: CASSPSNYEQYF.

The gene calls are TRBV7-8 and TRBJ1-3, with D unclear. CDR3 length: 16 residues. Looked up from germline, CDR1 is SGHVS and CDR2 is FQNEAQ. V lost 3 bases and J 1 base, leaving 13 bases between the germline ends. CDR3 protein: CASSFDRPGSGNTIYF. The CDR3 DNA sequence: TGTGCCAGCAGCTTCGATCGCCCGGGGTCTGGAAACACCATATATTTT.

This clone ranks as medium-sized. The chain combines TRBV5-1 with TRBJ2-5; D unclear. Germline CDR1 reads SGHRS; CDR2 reads YFSETQ. CDR3 length: 14 amino acids. Deletions cut 0 bases from V and 5 bases from J, with 11 bases between. The CDR3 region has the DNA TGCGCCAGCAGCTTGGCCACGGGTACGGAGACCCAGTACTTC. Its translation is CASSLATGTETQYF.

This sequence joins TRBV11-2 and TRBJ1-2, with 10 bases lining up with TRBD1. Germline CDR1 is SGHAT and CDR2 is FQNNGV. The V and J ends lost 2 bases and 6 bases, in that order; junction bases with no gene match: 6. CDR3 length: 15 residues. CDR3 sequence reads: CASSLRGQGLDGYTF. In DNA, the CDR3 is TGTGCCAGCAGCTTAAGGGGACAGGGGTTGGATGGCTACACCTTC.

This clone was seen a handful of times. The chain has TRBV7-8 and TRBJ2-2, with 7 positions matching TRBD1. The CDR3 is made up of 13 amino acids. Germline trimming cut 7 bases from V and 6 bases from J; bases unmatched to any gene: 5. CDR1 and CDR2 from the germline V gene are SGHVS and FQNEAQ. The DNA of the CDR3 is TGTGCCAGCAATTGGGACAGAGCCGGGGAGCTGTTTTTT. Its translation: CASNWDRAGELFF.

The chain is built from TRBV6-5 and TRBJ2-7; tentative D call: TRBD1 (6 bases). V was clipped by 9 bases and J by 4 bases, with 19 bases between them. This CDR3 region has 14 residues. The germline gives CDR1 MNHEY, CDR2 SVGAGI. In DNA form, the CDR3 reads TGTGCCAGTCGGAGCGAAGGGGGACGGTACGAGCAGTACTTC. Amino acid sequence: CASRSEGGRYEQYF.

This clone is categorized as medium-sized. The chain is built from TRBV19 and TRBJ1-5; maybe TRBD1 (6 bases). Per germline, CDR1 LNHDA and CDR2 SQIVND (reference sequence). V was shortened by 4 bases and J by 7 bases, with 17 bases between the two germline ends. The CDR3 runs 15 residues. This chain's CDR3 is CASSTRQVTRQPQHF. In DNA, the CDR3 is TGTGCCAGTAGTACACGACAGGTGACGCGGCAGCCCCAGCATTTT.

This clone is medium-sized within its sample. The sample contains more than one DNA sequence encoding this CDR3. The V gene is TRBV27, the J gene TRBJ1-1; 7 bases are shared with TRBD1. J gave up 0 bases and V 2 bases, and 3 bases lay outside the gene matches. The CDR3 runs 15 residues. Germline values: CDR1 MNHEY, CDR2 SMNVEV (reference sequence). The CDR3 region has the DNA TGTGCCAGCAGTTTAGGGACAGTCATGAACACTGAAGCTTTCTTT. This encodes CASSLGTVMNTEAFF.

This clone was counted a few times. CDR3 sequence: CASSRTLGTAYGYTF. The CDR3 DNA reads TGTGCCAGCAGCCGTACTTTAGGGACAGCCTATGGCTACACCTTC. The chain employs TRBV3-1 (or the pseudogene TRBV3-2) and TRBJ1-2, with 7 bases fitting TRBD1. CDR1 is LGHDT and CDR2 is YNNKEL in the germline V gene (reference sequence). The CDR3 length is 15 residues. V lost 4 bases and J lost 4; bases outside the gene matches: 9.

This clone has just a few counts. The rearrangement joins TRBV6-5 to TRBJ1-5; D gene uncertain. Per the germline V gene, CDR1 is MNHEY and CDR2 is SVGAGI. V was trimmed by 8 bases and J by 5 bases, leaving 13 bases between them. This CDR3 is 13 amino acids long. The CDR3 protein is CASQTEGYQPQHF. The CDR3 DNA reads as TGTGCCAGCCAAACCGAGGGCTATCAGCCCCAGCATTTT.

This clone has only a few counts. The chain combines TRBV19 with TRBJ1-1; D unresolved. Trimming removed 6 bases from V and 0 bases from J, with 8 bases in between. Germline CDR1 and CDR2: LNHDA and SQIVND (reference sequence). The CDR3 runs to 13 residues. CDR3 bases: TGTGCCAGTAGCAGGAATATGAACACTGAAGCTTTCTTT. Translated, it gives CASSRNMNTEAFF.

The table lists this clone with a few counts. This chain connects TRBV7-8 to TRBJ1-2; the match to TRBD1 covers 8 bases. Germline CDR1 is SGHVS and CDR2 is FQNEAQ. J gave up 6 bases and V 5 bases, and 11 bases lay outside the gene matches. The CDR3 length is 15 residues. As DNA, the CDR3 is TGTGCCAGCAGCACTGGACAGGGCGCCCTCAATGGCTACACCTTC. The encoded protein is CASSTGQGALNGYTF.

Within the sample, this clone is medium-sized. CDR3 protein: CASSPQGSGYTF. In DNA, the CDR3 is TGTGCCAGCAGTCCACAGGGAAGTGGCTACACCTTC. This chain joins TRBV6-1 and TRBJ1-2; tentatively, D is TRBD1 (6 bases). CDR1 is MNHNS, CDR2 SASEGT, per germline. The CDR3 runs 12 residues. Trimming shortened V by 5 bases and J by 7 bases, and 11 bases separated the two germline ends.

The chain couples TRBV7-2 to TRBJ2-3; TRBD2 matches at 9 bases. The length of the CDR3 is 16 residues. Germline assignment: CDR1 SGHTA and CDR2 FQGNSA. The ends lost 5 bases at V and 3 bases at J; junction bases unmatched: 9. The CDR3 nucleotides read TGTGCCAGCAGCCTACCGGGACTAGCAATTACAGATACGCAGTATTTT. Translation: CASSLPGLAITDTQYF.

This clone is medium-sized. This rearrangement joins TRBV19 to TRBJ2-3, with a tentative D call TRBD1 (5 bases). The V end lost 8 bases, the J end lost 2 bases, and 8 bases lay between the germline ends. Germline V gene sequence: CDR1 LNHDA, CDR2 SQIVND (reference sequence). The CDR3 runs 12 residues. This CDR3 reads CASQDNTDTQYF. The CDR3 coding sequence is TGTGCCAGTCAGGACAACACAGATACGCAGTATTTT.

The chain links TRBV7-8 to TRBJ1-2; D possibly corresponds to TRBD1 (5 bases). The CDR3 is 16 residues long. Between the trimmed V and J ends, which lost 1 base and 0 bases, there was a span of 12 bases. Germline-derived CDR1 and CDR2 are SGHVS and FQNEAQ. The CDR3 DNA sequence: TGTGCCAGCAGCTTAGTGGGCGGGACTTCTAACTATGGCTACACCTTC. It translates to CASSLVGGTSNYGYTF.

V usage is TRBV4-1 and J usage is TRBJ2-1, with 7 bases lining up with TRBD2. The V gene's germline CDR1 is MGHRA and CDR2 YSYEKL. CDR3 length equals 16 residues. J was trimmed by 5 bases and V by 4 bases; bases with no gene match: 11. The CDR3, as DNA: TGCGCCAGCAGCCGCGTAGGGGAGGGAGCGAACAATGAGCAGTTCTTC. Translation gives CASSRVGEGANNEQFF.

Concerning this clone itself: A read error may be the cause here, since a much bigger clone is one base away. This CDR3 is also generated by other DNA sequences in the sample. This chain connects TRBV21-1 to TRBJ2-6. TRBV21-1 is deemed a pseudogene. This CDR3 is built from 15 residues. The CDR3 DNA sequence: TGTGCCAGCAGGAGAGAATTAACAGGAGGCAATGTCCTGACTTTC. This codes for CASRRELTGGNVLTF.

The V and J genes are TRBV27 and TRBJ2-7, with 7 bases that match TRBD2. This CDR3 spans 14 amino acids. Per germline, CDR1 MNHEY and CDR2 SMNVEV (reference sequence). With 4 bases clipped from V and 6 bases from J, the junction kept 9 bases outside the gene matches. CDR3 region: CASSSASGLGEQYF. The CDR3 DNA sequence: TGTGCCAGCAGTTCCGCTAGCGGACTGGGCGAGCAGTACTTC.

This clone rates as medium-sized. V usage is TRBV24-1 and J usage is TRBJ2-2; D is ambiguous. The CDR3 loop spans 11 amino acids. The ends were cut back, 4 bases at V and 5 bases at J, with 1 base in the middle. The germline CDR1 and CDR2 sequences are KGHDR and SFDVKD. CDR3 nucleotides: TGTGCCACCAGTGAGACCGGGGAGCTGTTTTTT. Protein product: CATSETGELFF.

This clone was counted only a few times. The V and J genes are TRBV7-8 and TRBJ2-3, with TRBD2 identical over 10 bases. Germline V gene lookup returns CDR1 SGHVS and CDR2 FQNEAQ. The CDR3 is 16 amino acids. V lost 3 bases, J lost 5 bases, and 8 bases stayed unmatched. CDR3 sequence (DNA): TGTGCCAGCAGCTTGGTCAGCGGGGGGGCGGGAGATACGCAGTATTTT. Amino acids: CASSLVSGGAGDTQYF.

V and J are TRBV7-8 and TRBJ2-3; TRBD2 matches at 12 bases. The CDR3 extends over 16 amino acids. The germline gives CDR1 SGHVS, CDR2 FQNEAQ. J was trimmed by 2 bases and V by 5 bases; bases with no gene match: 5. CDR3 loop: CASSALAGGPTDTQYF. CDR3 DNA: TGTGCCAGCAGCGCACTAGCGGGAGGCCCCACAGATACGCAGTATTTT.

J is TRBJ1-5 and V is TRBV3-1 (or the pseudogene TRBV3-2); D is unresolved. This CDR3 is 17 amino acids long. The V gene lost 5 bases and the J gene lost 5 bases, with 22 bases spanning the gap. Germline V gene lookup returns CDR1 LGHDT and CDR2 YNNKEL (reference sequence). The CDR3 is CASSENPPIWHHQPQHF. The CDR3 DNA sequence: TGTGCCAGCAGCGAGAATCCTCCCATTTGGCATCATCAGCCCCAGCATTTT.

This clone ranks as medium-sized. This rearrangement joins TRBV6-2 or TRBV6-3 to TRBJ1-2; possible D gene TRBD1, 5 bases. Germline V gene lookup returns CDR1 MNHEY and CDR2 SVGEGT. V was shortened by 0 bases and J by 8 bases, with 16 bases between the two germline ends. The CDR3 has 15 amino acids. CDR3 loop: CASSYSKGTLWGYTF. DNA for the CDR3: TGTGCCAGCAGTTACTCGAAGGGGACGCTATGGGGCTACACCTTC.

The chain is built from TRBV29-1 and TRBJ1-2; 8 nucleotides agree with TRBD1. This CDR3 is 13 amino acids long. The J segment lost 3 bases and the V segment lost 6 bases, leaving 6 bases of the junction unmatched. Germline CDR1 SQVTM, CDR2 ANQGSEA. The CDR3 here is CSVQDRAHYGYTF. The CDR3 nucleotides read TGCAGCGTGCAGGACAGGGCCCACTATGGCTACACCTTC.

This clone is labeled medium-sized. This rearrangement joins TRBV10-2 to TRBJ1-1, with a weak D call TRBD1 (5 bases). Germline CDR1 WSHSY, CDR2 SAAADI. The CDR3 has 12 amino acids. Between the trimmed V and J ends, which lost 5 bases and 5 bases, there was a span of 9 bases. The CDR3 region is CASSPGPTEAFF. The CDR3 region has the DNA TGCGCCAGCAGTCCAGGGCCGACTGAAGCTTTCTTT.